One sample yielded the 7 T cell receptor beta chains listed below, sequenced in a study of OX40 agonist ivuxolimab in advanced cancers. Only in-frame clones appear in the TCRdb table, and some are missing; sequencing was by immunoSEQ multiplex PCR. The sample shows about 38,000 clones, about 83% of them seen only once. The starting material was CD4+ or CD8+ T cells sorted from blood, obtained in a trial of the OX40 agonist ivuxolimab. The receptor set was obtained from an adult with an advanced solid tumor such as melanoma, head and neck, liver or kidney cancer.

J is TRBJ2-3 and V is TRBV19, with 8 bases fitting TRBD2. The CDR3 is made up of 15 amino acids. With 6 bases clipped from V and 4 bases from J, the junction kept 9 bases outside the gene matches. Per the germline V gene, CDR1 is LNHDA and CDR2 is SQIVND (reference sequence). The CDR3 coding sequence is TGTGCCAGTAGCCCGGGGGGGGCAGGTGCAGATACGCAGTATTTT. This gives the protein CASSPGGAGADTQYF.

V and J are TRBV2 and TRBJ2-5; perhaps TRBD1 as D (6 bases). CDR3 size: 13 residues. Germline-derived CDR1 and CDR2 are SNHLY and FYNNEI. V was clipped by 6 bases and J by 5 bases, with 13 bases between them. CDR3 nucleotides: TGTGCCAGCAGACTCGGACAGACGGAGACCCAGTACTTC. The encoded protein is CASRLGQTETQYF.

This chain joins TRBV18 and TRBJ2-2; D remains ambiguous. In germline, CDR1 is KGHSH, CDR2 LQKENI. The CDR3 extends over 15 amino acids. Trimming pared 3 bases from V and 2 bases from J, leaving 10 bases between. The CDR3 coding sequence is TGTGCCAGCTCACCCGGAAGCCTTAACACCGGGGAGCTGTTTTTT. This encodes CASSPGSLNTGELFF.

The V and J genes are TRBV9 and TRBJ2-5; D is unresolved. V was cut by 0 bases and J by 1 base, with 7 bases left in between. Germline lookup yields CDR1 SGDLS and CDR2 YYNGEE. The CDR3 contains 14 residues. DNA for the CDR3: TGTGCCAGCAGCGTAGCTACAGCCCAAGAGACCCAGTACTTC. This translates into CASSVATAQETQYF.

The chain couples TRBV19 to TRBJ1-5, with D perhaps matching TRBD1 (6 bases). V was shortened by 3 bases and J by 4 bases, with 10 bases between the two germline ends. The CDR3 spans 14 residues. CDR1 is LNHDA, CDR2 SQIVND, per germline (reference sequence). The CDR3 sequence: CASSIPQGNQPQHF. The DNA for the CDR3 is TGTGCCAGTAGTATCCCACAGGGAAATCAGCCCCAGCATTTT.

J is TRBJ2-7 and V is TRBV7-2; D is ambiguous. The V end was cut by 7 bases, the J end by 5 bases, with 12 bases between. CDR1 is SGHTA and CDR2 is FQGNSA in the germline V gene. The CDR3 length is 12 residues. The CDR3 DNA reads TGTGCCAGCACCCCTTCGGACCACGAGCAGTACTTC. Amino acid sequence: CASTPSDHEQYF.

This clone showed up just once. The V call is TRBV19, the J call TRBJ2-7; 7 bases map to TRBD2. The ends lost 0 bases at V and 3 bases at J; junction bases unmatched: 2. The germline V gene has CDR1 LNHDA and CDR2 SQIVND (reference sequence). The CDR3 is 14 amino acids. The CDR3 reads CASSIDGGGYEQYF. DNA of the CDR3: TGTGCCAGTAGTATAGACGGCGGGGGCTACGAGCAGTACTTC.